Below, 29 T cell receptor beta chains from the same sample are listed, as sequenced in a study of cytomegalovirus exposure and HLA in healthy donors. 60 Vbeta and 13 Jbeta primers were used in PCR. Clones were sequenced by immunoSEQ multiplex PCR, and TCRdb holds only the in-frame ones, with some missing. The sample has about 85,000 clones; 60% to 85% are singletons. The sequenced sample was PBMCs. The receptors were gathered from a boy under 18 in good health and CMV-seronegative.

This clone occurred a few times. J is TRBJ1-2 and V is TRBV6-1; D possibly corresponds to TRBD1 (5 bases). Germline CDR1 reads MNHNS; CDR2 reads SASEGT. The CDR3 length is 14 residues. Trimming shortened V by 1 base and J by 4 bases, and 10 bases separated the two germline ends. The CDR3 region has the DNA TGTGCCAGCAGTGAAGGGGGCAGCGTCTATGGCTACACCTTC. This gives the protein CASSEGGSVYGYTF.

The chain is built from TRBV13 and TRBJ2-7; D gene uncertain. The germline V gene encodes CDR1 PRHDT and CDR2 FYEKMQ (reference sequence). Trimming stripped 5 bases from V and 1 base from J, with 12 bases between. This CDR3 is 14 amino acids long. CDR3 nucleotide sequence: TGTGCCAGCAGCCCGTTGCGCGTTTCCTACGAGCAGTACTTC. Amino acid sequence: CASSPLRVSYEQYF.

Here the CDR3 reads CASNHGQGNGYTF. The DNA of the CDR3 is TGTGCCAGCAACCACGGGCAGGGAAATGGCTACACCTTC. The chain links TRBV28 to TRBJ1-2; the D gene is possibly TRBD1 (5 bases). The CDR3 has 13 amino acids. The V end lost 7 bases, the J end lost 6 bases, and 15 bases lay between the germline ends. Germline V gene sequence: CDR1 MDHEN, CDR2 SYDVKM.

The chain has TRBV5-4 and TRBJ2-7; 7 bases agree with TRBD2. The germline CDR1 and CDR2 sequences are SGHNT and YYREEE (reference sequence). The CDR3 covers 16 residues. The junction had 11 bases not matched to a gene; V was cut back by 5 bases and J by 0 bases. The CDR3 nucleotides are TGTGCCAGCAGGAGGGGTGGGGGGGAGCACTCCTACGAGCAGTACTTC. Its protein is CASRRGGGEHSYEQYF.

The CDR3, as DNA: TGTGCCAGCAGTCCGGGACAGGGGGTTCAATTGGAGGCTTTCTTT. Amino acids: CASSPGQGVQLEAFF. This sequence joins TRBV6-6 and TRBJ1-1, with TRBD1 identical over 11 bases. Per the germline V gene, CDR1 is MNHNY and CDR2 is SVGAGI (reference sequence). V dropped 5 bases and J dropped 11; count of bases not matched to a gene: 13. This CDR3 has 15 residues.

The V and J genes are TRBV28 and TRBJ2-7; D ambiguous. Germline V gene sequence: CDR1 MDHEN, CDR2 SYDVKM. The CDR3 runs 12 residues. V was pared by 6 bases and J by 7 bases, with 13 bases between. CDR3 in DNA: TGTGCCAGCAGGTCCGGGTCCTCTGAGCAGTACTTC. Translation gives CASRSGSSEQYF. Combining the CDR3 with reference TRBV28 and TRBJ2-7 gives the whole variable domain DVKVTQSSRYLVKRTGEKVFLECVQDMDHENMFWYRQDPGLGLRLIYFSYDVKMKEKGDIPEGYSVSREKKERFSLILESASTNQTSMYLCASRSGSSEQYFGPGTRLTVT.

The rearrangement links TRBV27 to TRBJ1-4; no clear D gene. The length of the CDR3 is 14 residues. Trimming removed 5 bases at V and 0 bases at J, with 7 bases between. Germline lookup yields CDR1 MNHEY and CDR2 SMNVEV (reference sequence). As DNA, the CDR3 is TGTGCCAGCAGTCCACAGACAACTAATGAAAAACTGTTTTTT. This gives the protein CASSPQTTNEKLFF.

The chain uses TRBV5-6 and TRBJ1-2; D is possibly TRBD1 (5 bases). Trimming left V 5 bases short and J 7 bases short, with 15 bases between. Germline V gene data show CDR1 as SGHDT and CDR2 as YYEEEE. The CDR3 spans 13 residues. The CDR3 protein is CASSFDIGAGYTF. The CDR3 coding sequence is TGTGCCAGCAGTTTCGACATAGGGGCTGGCTACACCTTC.

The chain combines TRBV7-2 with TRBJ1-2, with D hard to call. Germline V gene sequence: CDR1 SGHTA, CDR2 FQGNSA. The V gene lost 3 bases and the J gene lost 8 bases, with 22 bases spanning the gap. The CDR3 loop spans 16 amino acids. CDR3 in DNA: TGTGCCAGCAGCTTGGAGTTGTTACGAAGGTATAGGGGCTACACCTTC. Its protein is CASSLELLRRYRGYTF.

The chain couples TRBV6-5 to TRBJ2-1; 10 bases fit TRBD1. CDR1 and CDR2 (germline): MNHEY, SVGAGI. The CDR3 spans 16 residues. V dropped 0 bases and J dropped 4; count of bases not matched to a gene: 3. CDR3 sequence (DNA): TGTGCCAGCAGTTACTCAGGACAGGGGGTTTACAATGAGCAGTTCTTC. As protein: CASSYSGQGVYNEQFF.

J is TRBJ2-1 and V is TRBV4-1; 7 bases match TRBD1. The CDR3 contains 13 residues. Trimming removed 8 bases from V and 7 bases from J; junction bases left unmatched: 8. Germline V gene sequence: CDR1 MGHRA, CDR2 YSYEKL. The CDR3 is CASLGQEKNEQFF. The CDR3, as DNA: TGCGCCAGCCTCGGACAGGAGAAAAATGAGCAGTTCTTC.

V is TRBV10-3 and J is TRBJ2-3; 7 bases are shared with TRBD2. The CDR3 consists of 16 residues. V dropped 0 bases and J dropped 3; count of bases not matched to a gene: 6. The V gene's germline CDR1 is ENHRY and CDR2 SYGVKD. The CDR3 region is CAISESIPGGTDTQYF. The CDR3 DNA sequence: TGTGCCATCAGTGAGTCGATACCCGGGGGGACAGATACGCAGTATTTT.

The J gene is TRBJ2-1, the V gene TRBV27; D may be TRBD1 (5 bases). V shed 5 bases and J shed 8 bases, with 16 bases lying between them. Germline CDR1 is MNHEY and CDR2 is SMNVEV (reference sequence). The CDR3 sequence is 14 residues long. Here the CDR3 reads CASSVIQGADEQFF. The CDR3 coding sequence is TGTGCCAGCAGTGTTATTCAGGGCGCCGATGAGCAGTTCTTC.

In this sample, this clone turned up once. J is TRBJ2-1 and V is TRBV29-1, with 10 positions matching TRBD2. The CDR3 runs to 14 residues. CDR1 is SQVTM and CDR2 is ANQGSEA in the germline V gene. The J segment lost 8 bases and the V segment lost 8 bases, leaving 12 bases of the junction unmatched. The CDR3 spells CSHTEAGGLDEQFF. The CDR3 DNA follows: TGCAGCCATACCGAAGCGGGAGGGTTGGATGAGCAGTTCTTC.

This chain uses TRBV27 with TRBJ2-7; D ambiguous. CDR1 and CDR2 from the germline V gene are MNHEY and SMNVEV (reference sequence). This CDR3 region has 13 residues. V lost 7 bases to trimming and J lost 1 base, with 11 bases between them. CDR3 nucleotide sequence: TGTGCCAGCACGGCGACACCTTCCTACGAGCAGTACTTC. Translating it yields CASTATPSYEQYF.

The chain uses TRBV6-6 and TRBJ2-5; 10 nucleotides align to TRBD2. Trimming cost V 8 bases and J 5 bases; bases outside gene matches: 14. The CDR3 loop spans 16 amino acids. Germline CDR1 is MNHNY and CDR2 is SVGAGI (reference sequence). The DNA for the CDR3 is TGTGCCAGCTATGATGATAGGGGGACTAGCGACGAGACCCAGTACTTC. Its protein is CASYDDRGTSDETQYF.

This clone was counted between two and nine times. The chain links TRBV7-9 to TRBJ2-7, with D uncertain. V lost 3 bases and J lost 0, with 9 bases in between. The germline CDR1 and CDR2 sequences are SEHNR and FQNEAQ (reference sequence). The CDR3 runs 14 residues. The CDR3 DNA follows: TGTGCCAGCAGCTTCCCACTAATCTCCTACGAGCAGTACTTC. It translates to CASSFPLISYEQYF.

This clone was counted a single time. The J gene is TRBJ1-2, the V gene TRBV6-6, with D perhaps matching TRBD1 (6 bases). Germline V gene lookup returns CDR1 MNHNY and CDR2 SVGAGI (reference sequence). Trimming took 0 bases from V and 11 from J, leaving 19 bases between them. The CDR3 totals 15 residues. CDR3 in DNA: TGTGCCAGCAGTTACTCGCGAGGGGGGGGCCGGGAATACACCTTC. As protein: CASSYSRGGGREYTF.

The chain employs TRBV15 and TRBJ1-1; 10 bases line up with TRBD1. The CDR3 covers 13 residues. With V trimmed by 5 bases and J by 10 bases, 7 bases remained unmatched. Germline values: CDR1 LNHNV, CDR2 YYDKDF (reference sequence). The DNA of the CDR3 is TGTGCCACCAGCCGGGACAGGGGAGTCGGAGCTTTCTTT. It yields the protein CATSRDRGVGAFF. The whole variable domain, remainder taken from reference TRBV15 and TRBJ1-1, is DAMVIQNPRYQVTQFGKPVTLSCSQTLNHNVMYWYQQKSSQAPKLLFHYYDKDFNNEADTPDNFQSRRPNTSFCFLDIRSPGLGDTAMYLCATSRDRGVGAFFGQGTRLTVV.

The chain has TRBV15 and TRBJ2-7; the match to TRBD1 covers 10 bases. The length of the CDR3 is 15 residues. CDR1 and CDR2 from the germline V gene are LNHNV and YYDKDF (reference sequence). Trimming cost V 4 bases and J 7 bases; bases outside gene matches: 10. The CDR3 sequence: CATSTRGQGKGEQYF. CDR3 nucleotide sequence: TGTGCCACCAGCACCCGGGGACAGGGGAAGGGAGAGCAGTACTTC. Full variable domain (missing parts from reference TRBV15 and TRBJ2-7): DAMVIQNPRYQVTQFGKPVTLSCSQTLNHNVMYWYQQKSSQAPKLLFHYYDKDFNNEADTPDNFQSRRPNTSFCFLDIRSPGLGDTAMYLCATSTRGQGKGEQYFGPGTRLTVT.

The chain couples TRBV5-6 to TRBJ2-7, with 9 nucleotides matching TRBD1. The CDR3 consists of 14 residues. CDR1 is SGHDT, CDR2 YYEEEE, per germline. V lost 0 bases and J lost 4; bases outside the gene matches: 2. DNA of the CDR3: TGTGCCAGCAGCTTGGACAGGGGGCAGTACGAGCAGTACTTC. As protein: CASSLDRGQYEQYF. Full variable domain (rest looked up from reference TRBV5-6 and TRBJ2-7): DAGVTQSPTHLIKTRGQQVTLRCSPKSGHDTVSWYQQALGQGPQFIFQYYEEEERQRGNFPDRFSGHQFPNYSSELNVNALLLGDSALYLCASSLDRGQYEQYFGPGTRLTVT.

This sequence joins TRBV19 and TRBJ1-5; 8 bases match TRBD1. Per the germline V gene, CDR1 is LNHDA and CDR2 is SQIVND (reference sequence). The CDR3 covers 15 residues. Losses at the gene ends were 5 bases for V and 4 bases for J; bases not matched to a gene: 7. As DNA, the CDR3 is TGTGCCAGTAGTGCCGTGACAGGGGCAAATCAGCCCCAGCATTTT. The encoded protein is CASSAVTGANQPQHF.

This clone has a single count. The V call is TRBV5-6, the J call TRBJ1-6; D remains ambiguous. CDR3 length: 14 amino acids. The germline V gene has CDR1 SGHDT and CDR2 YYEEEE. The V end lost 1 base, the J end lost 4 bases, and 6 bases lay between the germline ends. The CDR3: CASSLYGYNSPLHF. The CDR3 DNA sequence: TGTGCCAGCAGCTTGTACGGTTATAATTCACCCCTCCACTTT.

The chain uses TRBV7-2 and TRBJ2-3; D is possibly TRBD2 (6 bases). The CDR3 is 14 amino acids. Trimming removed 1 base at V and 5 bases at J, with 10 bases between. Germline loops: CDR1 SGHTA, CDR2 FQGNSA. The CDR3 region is CASSLVSGQDTQYF. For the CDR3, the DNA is TGTGCCAGCAGCTTAGTTAGCGGACAAGATACGCAGTATTTT. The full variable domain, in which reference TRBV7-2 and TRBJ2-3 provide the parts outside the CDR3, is GAGVSQSPSNKVTEKGKDVELRCDPISGHTALYWYRQSLGQGLEFLIYFQGNSAPDKSGLPSDRFSAERTGGSVSTLTIQRTQQEDSAVYLCASSLVSGQDTQYFGPGTRLTVL.

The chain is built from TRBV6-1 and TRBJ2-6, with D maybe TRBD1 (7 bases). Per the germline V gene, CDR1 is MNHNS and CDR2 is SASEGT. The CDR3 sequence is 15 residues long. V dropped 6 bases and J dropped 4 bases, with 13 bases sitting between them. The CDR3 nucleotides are TGTGCCAGCAGGAAGGAGGGGGCCGGGGCCAACGTCCTGACTTTC. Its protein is CASRKEGAGANVLTF.

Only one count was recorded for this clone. In DNA, the CDR3 is TGTGCCAGCAGTGAAGCTACAGGGGGCTCCTACGAGCAGTACTTC. The encoded protein is CASSEATGGSYEQYF. This chain uses TRBV6-1 with TRBJ2-7, with 8 bases matching TRBD1. Germline CDR1 is MNHNS and CDR2 is SASEGT. The CDR3 spans 15 residues. J lost 0 bases, V lost 0 bases, and 1 base had no gene match.

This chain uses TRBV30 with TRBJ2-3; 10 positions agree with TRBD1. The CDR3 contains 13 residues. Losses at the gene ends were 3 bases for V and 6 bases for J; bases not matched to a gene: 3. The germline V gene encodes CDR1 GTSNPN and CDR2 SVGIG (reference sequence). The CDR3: CAWRGQGVDTQYF. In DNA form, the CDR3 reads TGTGCCTGGAGAGGACAGGGGGTCGATACGCAGTATTTT.

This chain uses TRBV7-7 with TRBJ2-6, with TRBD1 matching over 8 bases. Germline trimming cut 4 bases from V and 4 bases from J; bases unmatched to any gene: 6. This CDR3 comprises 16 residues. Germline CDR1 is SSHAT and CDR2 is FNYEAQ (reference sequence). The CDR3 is CASSSGQGAGANVLTF. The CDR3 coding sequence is TGTGCCAGCAGCTCTGGACAGGGAGCAGGGGCCAACGTCCTGACTTTC.

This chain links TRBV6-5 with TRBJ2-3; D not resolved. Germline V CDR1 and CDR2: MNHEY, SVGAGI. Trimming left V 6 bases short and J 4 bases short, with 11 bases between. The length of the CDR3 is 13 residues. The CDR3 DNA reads TGTGCCAGCAGACCGCAGATTCCAGATACGCAGTATTTT. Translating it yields CASRPQIPDTQYF.